This is a list of T cell receptor beta chains from one sample in a study of cytomegalovirus exposure and HLA in healthy donors. The protocol was immunoSEQ multiplex PCR, while the TCRdb copy is restricted to in-frame clones and leaves out a portion. The sample carries fewer than 200,000 clones, 70% to 90% recorded once. The sequenced material came from PBMCs. These receptor sequences come from a man aged 30 to 39 in good health and CMV-seropositive. Both conserved end residues are part of each CDR3. A D gene is named only where the DNA matches it firmly. Expanded clones are given a class, and other clones once, few, many or no size at all.

d_gene	v_gene	abundance	j_gene	CDR3nt	CDR3aa
.	TRBV7-9	.	TRBJ2-2	TGTGCCAGCAGCCCTAGGCACGGCGGTCCCTCGAACACCGGGGAGCTGTTTTTT	CASSPRHGGPSNTGELFF
TRBD1	TRBV4-2	.	TRBJ2-5	TGTGCCAGCAGCCAAGAGACGGACAGGGGGGAGACCCAGTACTTC	CASSQETDRGETQYF
.	TRBV5-4	.	TRBJ1-3	TGTGCCAGCAGCTTCACGGGGACTCAAAGCTCTGGAAACACCATATATTTT	CASSFTGTQSSGNTIYF
TRBD2	TRBV18	.	TRBJ2-7	TGTGCCAGCTCACCACCGGGACTAACAGCGGGGGAGCAGTACTTC	CASSPPGLTAGEQYF
TRBD2	TRBV5-1	.	TRBJ2-6	TGCGCCAGCAGCCTCGGACTAGCGGGAGTCCCTGGGGCCAACGTCCTGACTTTC	CASSLGLAGVPGANVLTF
.	TRBV5-4	.	TRBJ2-7	TGTGCCAGCAGCTGGGGGCGGAGCTACGAGCAGTACTTC	CASSWGRSYEQYF
TRBD1	TRBV11-3	.	TRBJ1-6	TGTGCCAGCAGCCCACAGGGGAGGAATTCACCCCTCCACTTT	CASSPQGRNSPLHF
.	TRBV19	.	TRBJ1-2	TGTGCCAGTAGTATTAGTCGGTCTGGTGGCTACACCTTC	CASSISRSGGYTF
.	TRBV19	few	TRBJ1-2	TGTGCCAGTACGATTGATCGGGATTTTGGCTATGGCTACACCTTC	CASTIDRDFGYGYTF
.	TRBV9	.	TRBJ1-1	TGTGCCAGCAGCGAGGCCCCAACCAGGGGAGCTTTCTTT	CASSEAPTRGAFF
TRBD1	TRBV7-8	.	TRBJ1-4	TGTGCCAGCAGCGCACCGGGACAGGGGTCGGCTAATGAAAAACTGTTTTTT	CASSAPGQGSANEKLFF
.	TRBV19	.	TRBJ2-1	TGTGCCAGTAGTATTCGGACACCCTACAATGAGCAGTTCTTC	CASSIRTPYNEQFF
TRBD2	TRBV7-3	.	TRBJ2-2	TGTGCCAGCAGCCCCTCCCCTAGCGGGAGTGGGGAGCTGTTTTTT	CASSPSPSGSGELFF
.	TRBV11-2	once	TRBJ2-2	TGTGCCAGCAGCCCTCTAGTGAACACCGGGGAGCTGTTTTTT	CASSPLVNTGELFF
.	TRBV19	.	TRBJ2-5	TGTGCCAGTAGTGATCCGGGACAAAGGAAAGAGACCCAGTACTTC	CASSDPGQRKETQYF
.	TRBV19	.	TRBJ1-1	TGTGCCAGTAGTCCCCCCGCGGAGGGGTTAAAGAACACTGAAGCTTTCTTT	CASSPPAEGLKNTEAFF
TRBD2	TRBV2	.	TRBJ2-5	TGTGCCAGCATCGTAGCGGGAGGGGAAGAGACCCAGTACTTC	CASIVAGGEETQYF
TRBD2	TRBV4-3	few	TRBJ2-1	TGCGCCAGCAGCCGACGGACTAGCGACAATGAGCAGTTCTTC	CASSRRTSDNEQFF
TRBD1	TRBV19	.	TRBJ1-5	TGTGCCAGTAGTATGGACAGGGTTGGGAATCAGCCCCAGCATTTT	CASSMDRVGNQPQHF
.	TRBV7-3	.	TRBJ2-3	TGTGCCAGCAGCACGACGCGGGTAGATACGCAGTATTTT	CASSTTRVDTQYF
.	TRBV5-5	.	TRBJ2-7	TGTGCCAGCAGCTCCGAACAGGGTACCTTCTACGAGCAGTACTTC	CASSSEQGTFYEQYF
.	TRBV10-3	.	TRBJ1-1	TGTGCCATCAGTGCGCGGGCGACTGAAGCTTTCTTT	CAISARATEAFF
TRBD1	TRBV7-9	.	TRBJ2-5	TGTGCCAGCAGACCTACCGGACAGGGTCCAGAGACCCAGTACTTC	CASRPTGQGPETQYF
.	TRBV9	.	TRBJ2-1	TGTGCCAGCAGCGTAAGGGGTCTCACGACATACAATGAGCAGTTCTTC	CASSVRGLTTYNEQFF
TRBD2	TRBV28	.	TRBJ2-3	TGTGCCAGCAGTTTGTCAACTAGCGGGGACGATACAGATACGCAGTATTTT	CASSLSTSGDDTDTQYF
TRBD1	TRBV6-6	.	TRBJ2-7	TGTGCCAGCAGTTACGCATGGGGACAGCGAGCCTACGAGCAGTACTTC	CASSYAWGQRAYEQYF
.	TRBV6-5	.	TRBJ2-2	TGTGCCAGCAGTTATGGGGCTGACGGCACCGGGGAGCTGTTTTTT	CASSYGADGTGELFF
TRBD2	TRBV7-2	.	TRBJ2-3	TGTGCCAGCAGCCCGCGACTAGCGGGAACCACAGATACGCAGTATTTT	CASSPRLAGTTDTQYF
.	TRBV15	.	TRBJ2-3	TGTGCCACCAGCAGAGATCTAGCCGATACGCAGTATTTT	CATSRDLADTQYF
TRBD1	TRBV14	.	TRBJ2-2	TGTGCCAGCAGCCGACAGGGTACGAACACCGGGGAGCTGTTTTTT	CASSRQGTNTGELFF
.	TRBV6-5	.	TRBJ1-4	TGTGCCAGCAGTTACAGGTCCCGGAGTGAAAAACTGTTTTTT	CASSYRSRSEKLFF
.	TRBV4-2	.	TRBJ2-2	TGTGCCAGCAGCCAAGGGACGGGAAACACCGGGGAGCTGTTTTTT	CASSQGTGNTGELFF
TRBD2	TRBV4-1	.	TRBJ2-1	TGCGCCAGCAGCCAAGATAGGGGGGCGGGAGGTCGCTACAATGAGCAGTTCTTC	CASSQDRGAGGRYNEQFF
.	TRBV5-1	.	TRBJ2-7	TGCGCCAGCAGCTTTCTGCAGGGCGAGCAGTACTTC	CASSFLQGEQYF
.	TRBV5-6	.	TRBJ2-1	TGTGCCAGCAGCCTGTTACAGGTATATGATGAGCAGTTCTTC	CASSLLQVYDEQFF
TRBD2	TRBV2	.	TRBJ2-3	TGTGCCAGCAAGGTCGCAGCGGGAGGGCTGGGGGCGCAGTATTTT	CASKVAAGGLGAQYF
TRBD2	TRBV7-9	.	TRBJ2-1	TGTGCCAGCAGCTTACCCCAGCGGGAGGGCCCGGACAATGAGCAGTTCTTC	CASSLPQREGPDNEQFF
.	TRBV9	.	TRBJ2-2	TGTGCCAGCAGCGTAGTACAGAACACCGGGGAGCTGTTTTTT	CASSVVQNTGELFF
.	TRBV4-3	.	TRBJ2-7	TGCGCCAGCAGCCAAGACTTCGCTAGCTCCTACGAGCAGTACTTC	CASSQDFASSYEQYF
TRBD1	TRBV5-1	.	TRBJ2-5	TGCGCCAGCAGCTTACGGGACAGGGGACTACAGGAGACCCAGTACTTC	CASSLRDRGLQETQYF
TRBD1	TRBV7-9	.	TRBJ2-7	TGTGCCAGCAGCTTAGAGGGACAGTTTCCCTTCGAGCAGTACTTC	CASSLEGQFPFEQYF
.	TRBV7-2	.	TRBJ2-1	TGTGCCAGCAGCCTCCTCAATGAGCAGTTCTTC	CASSLLNEQFF
TRBD2	TRBV7-3	.	TRBJ2-5	TGTGCCAGCGGACTAGCGGCGCAAGAGACCCAGTACTTC	CASGLAAQETQYF
.	TRBV29-1	.	TRBJ2-5	TGCAGCGTTGAAGGCCTACAAGAGACCCAGTACTTC	CSVEGLQETQYF
.	TRBV6-1	.	TRBJ1-2	TGTGCCAGCAGCGAGGGGGGGGCTGGCTACACCTTC	CASSEGGAGYTF
.	TRBV2	.	TRBJ2-1	TGTGCCAGCAGTCTGGAAAATAGCTACGGCAATGAGCAGTTCTTC	CASSLENSYGNEQFF
TRBD2	TRBV11-2	.	TRBJ2-3	TGTGCCAGCAGCTTAGTTCGGTCTAGCGGGAATGCAGATACGCAGTATTTT	CASSLVRSSGNADTQYF
.	TRBV9	.	TRBJ1-3	TGTGCCAGCAGCCGGGACTCAAGCTCTGGAAACACCATATATTTT	CASSRDSSSGNTIYF
TRBD2	TRBV11-3	.	TRBJ2-1	TGTGCCAGTAAAAGCGGGAAGAATGAGCAGTTCTTC	CASKSGKNEQFF
.	TRBV5-6	few	TRBJ2-7	TGTGCCAGCAGCTTGCCGCAGGGTGTCAAGCAGTACTTC	CASSLPQGVKQYF
TRBD1	TRBV4-2	.	TRBJ2-1	TGTGCCAGCAGCCAAGATGGGACAGGGTCTGGTCAGTTCTTC	CASSQDGTGSGQFF
TRBD1	TRBV18	.	TRBJ2-7	TGTGCCAGCTCACCTCGGACAGGGGGCTACGAGCAGTACTTC	CASSPRTGGYEQYF
.	TRBV12-5	.	TRBJ2-2	TGTGCTAGTGGTTTTGAGATCGGGGAGCTGTTTTTT	CASGFEIGELFF
.	TRBV5-6	few	TRBJ1-1	TGTGCCAGCAGCGGCTCACGGAACACTGAAGCTTTCTTT	CASSGSRNTEAFF
TRBD1	TRBV7-6	.	TRBJ2-7	TGTGCCAGCAGCCAAGGACAGGGGGCCTACGAGCAGTACTTC	CASSQGQGAYEQYF